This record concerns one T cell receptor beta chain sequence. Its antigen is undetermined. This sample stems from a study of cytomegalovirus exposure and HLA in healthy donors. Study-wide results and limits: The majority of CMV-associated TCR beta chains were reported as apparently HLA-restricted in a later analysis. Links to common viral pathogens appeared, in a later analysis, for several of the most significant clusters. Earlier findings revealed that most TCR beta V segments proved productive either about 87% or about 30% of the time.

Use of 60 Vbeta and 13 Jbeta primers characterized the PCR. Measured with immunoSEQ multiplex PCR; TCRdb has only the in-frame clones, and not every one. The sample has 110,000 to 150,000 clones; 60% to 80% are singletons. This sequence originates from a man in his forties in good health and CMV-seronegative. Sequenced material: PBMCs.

The CDR3 here is CASRAGGYEQYF. The DNA of the CDR3 is TGTGCCAGCCGAGCGGGGGGTTACGAGCAGTACTTC. The rearrangement links TRBV27 to TRBJ2-7, with 9 bases identical to TRBD2. The CDR3 runs 12 residues. CDR1 and CDR2 (germline): MNHEY, SMNVEV (reference sequence). J gave up 4 bases and V 8 bases, and 3 bases lay outside the gene matches.